Listed below are T cell receptor beta chains from one sample, sequenced in a study of shared clonotypes between healthy human individuals. Profiling relied on immunoSEQ multiplex PCR, and the TCRdb table lists in-frame clones only, not all of them. Among 640,000 or so clones, less than 80% were seen once, and the ten largest hold 1.8%. Sequenced input: memory CD4+ T cells sorted from blood. All receptors derive from a woman between 25 and 40 years old in good health. CDR3s include the opening cysteine and the closing phenylalanine or tryptophan. A D gene is named only where the DNA matches it firmly. Not all rows give a size; the values are once, few, many and, for expanded clones, a class.

J	V	D	size	CDR3	DNA
TRBJ1-1	TRBV6-5	TRBD1	-	CASLGVGQGNTEAFF	TGTGCCAGCCTCGGCGTGGGACAGGGAAACACTGAAGCTTTCTTT
TRBJ2-2	TRBV27	-	-	CASIPTGRHSGELFF	TGTGCCAGCATTCCTACGGGCCGGCATTCCGGGGAGCTGTTTTTT
TRBJ1-4	TRBV5-4	-	-	CASSLGGGPGEKLFF	TGTGCCAGCAGCTTGGGAGGGGGGCCTGGTGAAAAACTGTTTTTT
TRBJ2-1	TRBV5-1	TRBD1	-	CASSVGQGTMRQFF	TGCGCCAGCAGCGTCGGACAGGGGACAATGAGGCAGTTCTTC
TRBJ1-2	TRBV28	-	-	CASQKEYYGYTF	TGTGCCAGCCAAAAGGAGTACTATGGCTACACCTTC
TRBJ2-7	TRBV18	-	-	CASSLPLGEFEQYF	TGTGCCAGCTCCCTCCCACTAGGCGAATTCGAGCAGTACTTC
TRBJ1-6	TRBV20-1	TRBD1	-	CSARGQGPLHF	TGCAGTGCTAGGGGACAGGGACCCCTCCACTTT
TRBJ2-1	TRBV7-8	-	-	CASSLALRQGFYNEQFF	TGTGCCAGCAGCTTAGCGCTGAGGCAGGGATTTTACAATGAGCAGTTCTTC
TRBJ2-4	TRBV19	TRBD2	-	CASSTSGGENIQYF	TGTGCCAGTAGTACGTCGGGAGGGGAGAACATTCAGTACTTC
TRBJ2-7	TRBV14	-	-	CASSQDRVGYYEQYF	TGTGCCAGCAGCCAAGATCGGGTGGGGTACTACGAGCAGTACTTC
TRBJ2-7	TRBV5-1	-	-	CASSLWDQTYEQYF	TGCGCCAGCAGCTTGTGGGACCAGACCTACGAGCAGTACTTC
TRBJ2-1	TRBV5-8	TRBD2	-	CASSPRLRTSGMKNEQFF	TGTGCCAGCAGCCCACGCCTACGGACTAGCGGGATGAAGAATGAGCAGTTCTTC
TRBJ2-7	TRBV30	-	few	CAWRTGSSYEQYF	TGTGCCTGGAGGACGGGATCCTCCTACGAGCAGTACTTC
TRBJ1-5	TRBV2	-	-	CASSEGHNNQPQHF	TGTGCCAGCAGTGAAGGGCACAACAATCAGCCCCAGCATTTT
TRBJ2-7	TRBV5-4	-	-	CASSLSHGTYEQYF	TGTGCCAGCAGCTTGTCCCACGGAACCTACGAGCAGTACTTC
TRBJ2-3	TRBV4-1	TRBD1	-	CASSQDPGQVTDTQYF	TGCGCCAGCAGCCAAGATCCCGGACAGGTCACAGATACGCAGTATTTT
TRBJ2-7	TRBV9	-	-	CASSARGETTYEQYF	TGTGCCAGCAGCGCTAGGGGTGAGACGACCTACGAGCAGTACTTC
TRBJ2-4	TRBV7-8	-	-	CASSLVVMGIEVDIQYF	TGTGCCAGCAGCTTAGTGGTGATGGGGATAGAGGTGGACATTCAGTACTTC